This T cell receptor (beta chain) was identified during a study of blood T cell repertoires in COVID-19. Source study methods: Reference gene primer amplification yielded estimated nucleated cell counts. Some clones are missing from TCRdb's copy, which holds only in-frame ones; the method was immunoSEQ multiplex PCR. Clonal size and the V and J genes are those of that table, whereas D and trimming came from the DNA. The sample carries over 100,000 clones, about nine tenths recorded once. The V and J ends lost 5 bases and 9 bases respectively, with 14 bases between them. This CDR3 comprises 14 residues. Germline V lookup: CDR1 MNHEY, CDR2 SMNVEV (reference sequence).

Sequenced input: peripheral blood. The TCR was taken from a woman aged 70-85 years with COVID-19, enrolled during active disease. The genes are TRBV27 and TRBJ1-6; tentative D call: TRBD1 (5 bases). The CDR3 region is CASSPGTGGSPLHF. The CDR3 DNA reads TGTGCCAGCAGTCCTGGGACCGGGGGTTCACCCCTCCACTTT.